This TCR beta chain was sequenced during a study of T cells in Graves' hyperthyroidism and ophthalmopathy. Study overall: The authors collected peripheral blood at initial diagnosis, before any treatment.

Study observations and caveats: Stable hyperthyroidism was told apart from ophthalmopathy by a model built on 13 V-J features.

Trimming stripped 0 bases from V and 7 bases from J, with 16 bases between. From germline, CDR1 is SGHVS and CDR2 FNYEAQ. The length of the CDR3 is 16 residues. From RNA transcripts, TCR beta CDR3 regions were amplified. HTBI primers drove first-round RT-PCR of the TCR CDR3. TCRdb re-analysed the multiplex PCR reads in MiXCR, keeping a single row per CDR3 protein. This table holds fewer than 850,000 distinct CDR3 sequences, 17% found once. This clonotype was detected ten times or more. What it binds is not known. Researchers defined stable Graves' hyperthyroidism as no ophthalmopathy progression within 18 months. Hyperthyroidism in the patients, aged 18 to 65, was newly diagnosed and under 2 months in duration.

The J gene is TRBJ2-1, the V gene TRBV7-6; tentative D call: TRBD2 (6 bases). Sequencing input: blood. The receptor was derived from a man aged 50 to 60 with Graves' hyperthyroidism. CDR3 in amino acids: CASSLAQVAVRNEQFF. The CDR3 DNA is TGTGCCAGCAGCTTAGCGCAGGTAGCGGTACGAAATGAGCAGTTCTTC.